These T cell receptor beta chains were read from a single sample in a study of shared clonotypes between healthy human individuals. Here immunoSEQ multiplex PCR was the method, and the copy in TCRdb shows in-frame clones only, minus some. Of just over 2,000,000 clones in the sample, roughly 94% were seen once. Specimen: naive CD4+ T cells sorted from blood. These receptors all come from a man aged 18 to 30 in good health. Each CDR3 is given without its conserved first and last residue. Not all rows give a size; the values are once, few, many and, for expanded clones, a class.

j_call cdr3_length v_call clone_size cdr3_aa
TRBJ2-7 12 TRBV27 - ASRGQGTSYEQY
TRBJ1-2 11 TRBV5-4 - ASSQAGAYGYT
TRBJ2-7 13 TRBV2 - ASSDSGGRGHEQY
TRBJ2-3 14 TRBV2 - ASTQGLAGSSRTQY
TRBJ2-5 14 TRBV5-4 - ASSLVPLAGSETQY
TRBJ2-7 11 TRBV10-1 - ASSESLDYEQY
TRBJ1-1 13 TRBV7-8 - ASSLEGGLNTEAF
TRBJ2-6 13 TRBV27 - ASRPADAGANVLT
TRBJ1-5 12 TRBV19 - ASSIDPGNQPQH
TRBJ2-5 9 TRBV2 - ASSGGETQY
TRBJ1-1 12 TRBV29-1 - SVSPLVANTEAF
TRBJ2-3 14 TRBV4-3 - ASSQENPGVGDTQY
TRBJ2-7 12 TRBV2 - ASSVTGARDEQY
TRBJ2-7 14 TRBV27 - ASSPFLGSSPYEQY
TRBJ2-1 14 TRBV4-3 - ASSQWTSGISNEQF
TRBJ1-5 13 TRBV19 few ASSRDRGINQPQH
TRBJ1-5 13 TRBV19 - ATMRPGTSNQPQH
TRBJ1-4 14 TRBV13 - ASSSAEVAGERKLF
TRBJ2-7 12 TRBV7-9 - ASSAGLAVHEQY
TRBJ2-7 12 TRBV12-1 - ASTSLAGSYEQY
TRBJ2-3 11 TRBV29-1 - SASRGRTDTQY
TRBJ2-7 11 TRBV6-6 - ASSETGLREQY
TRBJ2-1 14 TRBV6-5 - ASSYWGQGSYNEQF
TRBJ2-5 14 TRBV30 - AWSGRGRGLQETQY
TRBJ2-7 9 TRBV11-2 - ASSLSSGAY
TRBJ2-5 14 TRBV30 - AWSRGTSGGQETQY
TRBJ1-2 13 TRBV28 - ASSASEVANYGYT
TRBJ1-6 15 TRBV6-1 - ASSEAVRFYYNSPLH
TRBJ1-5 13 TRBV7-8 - ASSLAGIGNQPQH
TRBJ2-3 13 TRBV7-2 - ASRRGLAGADTQY
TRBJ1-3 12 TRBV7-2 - ASSSGTVGNTIY
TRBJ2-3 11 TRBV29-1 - SVLRTWADTQY